This T cell receptor (beta chain) was documented in a study of cytomegalovirus exposure and HLA in healthy donors. On this clone: Its antigen is unidentified.

PCR used 60 Vbeta primers and 13 Jbeta primers. TCRdb's table, derived via immunoSEQ multiplex PCR, lists solely in-frame clones and lacks some. The sample lists 150,000 or so clones, more than 70% occurring once. In germline, CDR1 is SGHRS, CDR2 YFSETQ. V was pared by 0 bases and J by 4 bases, with 16 bases between. The CDR3 contains 16 residues. Regarding the study as a whole: CMV serostatus stood as the only immune exposure information on hand. Upon later analysis, HLA-associated TCR beta chains proved more clonally expanded than other, equally common chains. The authors listed 150 to 200 TCR beta chains as cytomegalovirus-associated.

Sequenced sample: PBMCs. The chain has TRBV5-1 and TRBJ1-1, with D maybe TRBD1 (5 bases). This receptor was obtained from a girl aged 10 to 17 in good health and CMV-seronegative. CDR3: CASSLAVVGEGTEAFF. CDR3 sequence (DNA): TGCGCCAGCAGCTTGGCCGTTGTAGGGGAGGGCACTGAAGCTTTCTTT.